Below are 32 T cell receptor beta chains sequenced from a single sample in a study of T cells in Graves' hyperthyroidism and ophthalmopathy. Researchers took RNA transcripts and amplified the TCR beta CDR3 regions from them. The HTBI primer set was used in a first-round RT-PCR of the TCR CDR3. TCRdb reprocessed the multiplex PCR reads with MiXCR, giving one entry per CDR3 protein. There are about 410,000 distinct CDR3 sequences in the sample; roughly 15% occur only once, and around 19% lies in the top ten. The specimen was blood. The receptors here all came from a woman aged 25 to 39 with Graves' ophthalmopathy.

This clonotype was recorded many times. The genes are TRBV7-6 and TRBJ2-1; D ambiguous. The CDR3 runs 15 residues. Germline CDR1 is SGHVS and CDR2 is FNYEAQ. V was clipped by 5 bases and J by 8 bases, with 19 bases between them. CDR3 nucleotide sequence: TGTGCCAGCAGCCATGAATGGAGTGGCGGTTATGAGCAGTTCTTC. The encoded protein is CASSHEWSGGYEQFF. The complete variable domain, with remaining parts taken from reference TRBV7-6 and TRBJ2-1, reads GAGVSQSPRYKVTKRGQDVALRCDPISGHVSLYWYRQALGQGPEFLTYFNYEAQQDKSGLPNDRFSAERPEGSISTLTIQRTEQRDSAMYRCASSHEWSGGYEQFFGPGTRLTVL.

This clonotype was observed a few times. This may stem from a read error, because a much larger clone lies one nucleotide away. V is TRBV28 and J is TRBJ2-7; D might be TRBD2 (6 bases). This CDR3 has 14 amino acids. The germline V gene has CDR1 MDHEN and CDR2 SYDVKM. Trimming stripped 8 bases from V and 5 bases from J, with 19 bases between. The DNA for the CDR3 is TGTGCCAGCGGACGACAGAGGGAGGACCACGAGCAGTACTTC. Its protein is CASGRQREDHEQYF.

This clonotype appeared many times. The rearrangement joins TRBV5-1 to TRBJ1-2, with a possible D match to TRBD1 (6 bases). The V gene's germline CDR1 is SGHRS and CDR2 YFSETQ. With 4 bases removed from V and 6 bases from J, the gap between germline ends came to 10 bases. The CDR3 is 12 amino acids. The CDR3 DNA sequence: TGCGCCAGCAGCCGGGACATCGATGGCTACACCTTC. It yields the protein CASSRDIDGYTF.

This rearrangement joins TRBV28 to TRBJ1-1; TRBD1 is a possible D gene (6 bases). V was pared by 10 bases and J by 2 bases, with 11 bases between. This CDR3 region has 12 residues. CDR1 and CDR2 from the germline V gene are MDHEN and SYDVKM. DNA of the CDR3: TGTGCCACTGGGACAAGCAACACTGAAGCTTTCTTT. It codes for CATGTSNTEAFF.

This clonotype was recorded a few times. CDR3 loop: CASGLNSNQPQHF. The DNA of the CDR3 is TGTGCTAGTGGTTTGAATAGCAATCAGCCCCAGCATTTT. The V gene is TRBV12-5, the J gene TRBJ1-5; D remains unclear. There are 13 residues in the CDR3. Trimming pared 2 bases from V and 0 bases from J, leaving 2 bases between. Germline V gene data show CDR1 as LGHNT and CDR2 as FRNRAP.

This clonotype was picked up many times. The chain uses TRBV12-3 or TRBV12-4 and TRBJ1-5; no clear D gene. This CDR3 has 12 amino acids. Trimming shortened V by 6 bases and J by 8 bases, and 11 bases separated the two germline ends. The CDR3 DNA is TGTGCCAGCAGCTCCACTCAGAAGCCCCAGCATTTT. Amino acids: CASSSTQKPQHF.

About this clonotype: The junction departs from the called germline gene at one end, perhaps through a read error. The chain uses TRBV10-1 and TRBJ1-1, with a weak D call TRBD1 (5 bases). This CDR3 contains 12 residues. Germline assignment: CDR1 WNHNN and CDR2 SYGVQD (reference sequence). The CDR3 loop is CASSDSDTEAFF. CDR3 nucleotides: TGCGCCAGCAGTGATTCGGACACGGAAGCTTTCTTT.

Ten or more counts support this clonotype. The CDR3 sequence: CASSYGGQPIHTDTQYF. The CDR3, as DNA: TGTGCCAGCAGTTACGGGGGACAGCCAATCCACACAGATACGCAGTATTTT. This chain joins TRBV28 and TRBJ2-3; TRBD1 is a possible D gene (7 bases). Germline V gene data show CDR1 as MDHEN and CDR2 as SYDVKM. The CDR3 consists of 17 residues. Trimming stripped 4 bases from V and 2 bases from J, with 19 bases between.

This clonotype came up many times. The rearrangement links TRBV6-1 to TRBJ1-2; the match to TRBD1 covers 10 bases. The ends lost 6 bases at V and 8 bases at J; junction bases unmatched: 12. Germline assignment: CDR1 MNHNS and CDR2 SASEGT. This CDR3 has 15 amino acids. The CDR3 region has the DNA TGTGCCAGCAGAATACTCCGGGGACAGGGGCGCGGCTACACCTTC. Its translation: CASRILRGQGRGYTF.

This clonotype was observed a handful of times. The chain couples TRBV6-4 to TRBJ1-1; possibly TRBD1 for D (6 bases). Trimming removed 2 bases at V and 0 bases at J, with 13 bases between. This CDR3 region has 16 residues. Per germline, CDR1 MRHNA and CDR2 SNTAGT. CDR3: CASSDRTARVNTEAFF. CDR3 DNA: TGTGCCAGCAGTGACAGGACAGCTCGAGTGAACACTGAAGCTTTCTTT.

In this sample, this clonotype turned up many times. CDR3: CASSPGAAGAPNIQYF. CDR3 coding DNA: TGTGCCAGCAGTCCCGGAGCAGCGGGGGCCCCAAACATTCAGTACTTC. V and J are TRBV6-1 and TRBJ2-4; 8 nucleotides align to TRBD2. Germline CDR1 is MNHNS and CDR2 is SASEGT. The CDR3 loop spans 16 amino acids. Trimming took 5 bases from V and 6 from J; bases not matched to a gene: 12.

V is TRBV9 and J is TRBJ2-3, with 7 bases aligning to TRBD2. The CDR3 has 15 amino acids. The germline V gene has CDR1 SGDLS and CDR2 YYNGEE. The junction had 6 bases not matched to a gene; V was cut back by 3 bases and J by 2 bases. For the CDR3, the DNA is TGTGCCAGCAGCGAGTGGAGCGGGGTCACAGATACGCAGTATTTT. Translated, it gives CASSEWSGVTDTQYF.

In this sample, this clonotype turned up once. The chain has TRBV20-1 and TRBJ1-5; a possible D gene is TRBD1 (5 bases). Germline V gives CDR1 DFQATT, CDR2 SNEGSKA (reference sequence). Trimming took off 5 bases at V and 7 bases at J, with 12 bases between the two ends. The CDR3 sequence is 12 residues long. CDR3 bases: TGCAGTGCTCCCGGTGGGGGGCAGCCCCAGCATTTT. Protein: CSAPGGGQPQHF.

There are many counts of this clonotype. This chain connects TRBV4-2 to TRBJ1-1; no clear D. Looked up from germline, CDR1 is LGHNA and CDR2 is YNFKEQ. CDR3 length equals 12 residues. Trimming took 6 bases from V and 6 from J, leaving 11 bases between them. CDR3 DNA sequence: TGTGCCAGCAGAGGAGGCAGCGCTGAAGCTTTCTTT. Translated, it gives CASRGGSAEAFF.

This clonotype was counted only a few times. The chain is built from TRBV6-1 and TRBJ1-4, with TRBD1 matching over 8 bases. V shed 6 bases, J shed 5 bases, and the junction held 8 bases outside the gene matches. CDR1 MNHNS and CDR2 SASEGT come from the germline V gene. The CDR3 contains 15 residues. This chain's CDR3 is CASRDSGGANEKLFF. For the CDR3, the DNA is TGTGCCAGCAGGGATTCAGGGGGCGCGAATGAAAAACTGTTTTTT.

This clonotype was seen ten or more times. The CDR3 spells CASSLTQAANTEAFF. The CDR3 DNA reads as TGTGCCAGCAGCCTAACACAGGCGGCGAACACTGAAGCTTTCTTT. V and J are TRBV3-1 and TRBJ1-1, with a weak D call TRBD1 (5 bases). CDR3 length: 15 amino acids. Between the trimmed V and J ends, which lost 4 bases and 1 base, there was a span of 13 bases. The germline V gene encodes CDR1 LGHDT and CDR2 YNNKEL (reference sequence).

This clonotype was picked up many times. The chain has TRBV7-9 and TRBJ1-1; D unresolved. CDR3 length equals 12 residues. From germline, CDR1 is SEHNR and CDR2 FQNEAQ (reference sequence). Trimming shortened V by 0 bases and J by 3 bases, and 2 bases separated the two germline ends. The CDR3 DNA sequence: TGTGCCAGCAGCTTAGCCCACACTGAAGCTTTCTTT. Translating it yields CASSLAHTEAFF.

This clonotype has ten or more counts. V gene TRBV3-1 combines with J gene TRBJ2-5; no clear D. CDR1 is LGHDT and CDR2 is YNNKEL in the germline V gene (reference sequence). CDR3 size: 12 residues. Trimming pared 0 bases from V and 6 bases from J, leaving 5 bases between. The CDR3 loop reads CASSQDLKTQYF. The CDR3 DNA reads TGTGCCAGCAGCCAAGATTTAAAGACCCAGTACTTC.

This clonotype was detected many times. This chain connects TRBV7-2 to TRBJ2-3; 11 bases line up with TRBD2. The germline gives CDR1 SGHTA, CDR2 FQGNSA. This CDR3 has 16 residues. Losses at the gene ends were 1 base for V and 7 bases for J; bases not matched to a gene: 7. CDR3 region: CASSLGLAGGGNTQYF. The CDR3 nucleotides are TGTGCCAGCAGCTTAGGTCTAGCGGGGGGTGGCAATACGCAGTATTTT.

Remarks on this clonotype: A read error may explain this, as a much larger clone is one base away. The rearrangement joins TRBV6-5 to TRBJ2-1; 7 bases match TRBD2. Looked up from germline, CDR1 is MNHEY and CDR2 is SVGAGI. With 8 bases clipped from V and 2 bases from J, the junction kept 9 bases outside the gene matches. The CDR3 has 15 amino acids. The CDR3 loop reads CASGWGGGTYNEQFF. The CDR3 nucleotides are TGTGCCAGCGGTTGGGGGGGGGGTACCTACAATGAGCAGTTCTTC.

Worth noting for this clonotype: An end of the junction differs from the germline gene, which may be a read error. The chain has TRBV9 and TRBJ2-6; either TRBD1 or TRBD2 may supply D (5 bases each). Germline CDR1 SGDLS, CDR2 YYNGEE. The CDR3 totals 16 residues. The CDR3 protein is CASRGSDLSGANVPTF. DNA for the CDR3: TGTGCCAGCAGGGGGAGCGACCTCTCTGGGGCCAACGTCCCGACTTTC.

This chain connects TRBV27 to TRBJ1-5; no clear D. The V gene lost 3 bases and the J gene lost 5 bases, with 8 bases spanning the gap. The V gene's germline CDR1 is MNHEY and CDR2 SMNVEV (reference sequence). This CDR3 contains 13 residues. The CDR3 spells CASSFRSHQPQHF. CDR3 sequence (DNA): TGTGCCAGCAGTTTCAGGTCCCATCAGCCCCAGCATTTT.

The V gene is TRBV12-3 or TRBV12-4, the J gene TRBJ1-1; D gene uncertain. V lost 10 bases to trimming and J lost 8 bases, with 17 bases between them. This CDR3 contains 12 residues. The CDR3 region is CATHLAGYEAFF. CDR3 nucleotides: TGTGCCACCCACTTGGCGGGTTACGAAGCTTTCTTT.

There are many counts of this clonotype. J is TRBJ2-1 and V is TRBV20-1; D unclear. Per germline, CDR1 DFQATT and CDR2 SNEGSKA (reference sequence). The CDR3 covers 14 residues. The V gene lost 3 bases and the J gene lost 0 bases, with 9 bases spanning the gap. CDR3 DNA: TGCAGTGCTAGCCGGGCCTCCTCCTACAATGAGCAGTTCTTC. This codes for CSASRASSYNEQFF.

There are many counts of this clonotype. This chain uses TRBV2 with TRBJ1-4; D unresolved. Germline V gives CDR1 SNHLY, CDR2 FYNNEI. The CDR3 spans 14 residues. Between the trimmed V and J ends, which lost 7 bases and 7 bases, there was a span of 16 bases. In nucleotides, the CDR3 is TGTGCCAGCATTGATCGGGCGTACGGTGAAAAACTGTTTTTT. Protein: CASIDRAYGEKLFF.

Ten or more counts support this clonotype. The genes are TRBV28 and TRBJ2-1, with a tentative D call TRBD2 (7 bases). Trimming took 6 bases from V and 5 from J, leaving 17 bases between them. Germline lookup yields CDR1 MDHEN and CDR2 SYDVKM. This CDR3 region has 15 residues. The CDR3 DNA reads as TGTGCCAGCAGGGGGGGGGCAGGGCGACACAATGAGCAGTTCTTC. As protein: CASRGGAGRHNEQFF.

This clonotype was seen a handful of times. V and J are TRBV2 and TRBJ2-1; 9 bases match TRBD1. Germline assignment: CDR1 SNHLY and CDR2 FYNNEI. V was pared by 5 bases and J by 6 bases, with 8 bases of the junction left unmatched. This CDR3 contains 15 residues. CDR3 sequence reads: CASSLQGARSNEQFF. CDR3 nucleotide sequence: TGTGCCAGCAGTTTACAGGGGGCGCGGTCCAATGAGCAGTTCTTC.

This chain connects TRBV28 to TRBJ2-3, with a tentative D call TRBD2 (6 bases). Germline-derived CDR1 and CDR2 are MDHEN and SYDVKM. There are 16 residues in the CDR3. Trimming left V 10 bases short and J 1 base short, with 21 bases between. As DNA, the CDR3 is TGTGCCATTGAGCTTTCTGGGAGGAGGGGCACAGATACGCAGTATTTT. It encodes CAIELSGRRGTDTQYF.

This clonotype was observed a few times. This chain links TRBV15 with TRBJ1-2; D may be TRBD1 (6 bases). V was shortened by 1 base and J by 9 bases, with 21 bases between the two germline ends. This CDR3 spans 16 amino acids. CDR1 and CDR2 from the germline V gene are LNHNV and YYDKDF (reference sequence). CDR3 region: CATSRGGDIRDTSYTF. DNA of the CDR3: TGTGCCACCAGCAGAGGGGGGGACATAAGGGACACTAGCTACACCTTC.

This clonotype was counted between two and nine times. Given a much more abundant clone one base away, this may be a read error. The CDR3 end shows no conserved phenylalanine or tryptophan, and so a read error is likely. The V call is TRBV3-1, the J call TRBJ2-7; perhaps TRBD1 as D (5 bases). The CDR3 is 13 amino acids. V gave up 2 bases and J gave up 1 base, with 6 bases separating them. Germline lookup yields CDR1 LGHDT and CDR2 YNNKEL (reference sequence). In nucleotides, the CDR3 is TGTGCCAGCAGCCAACAGGGTTCCTACGAGCAGTACTCC. Encoded protein: CASSQQGSYEQYS.

This clonotype showed up many times. The chain joins TRBV7-9 to TRBJ1-3, with D hard to call. The V end was cut by 5 bases, the J end by 2 bases, with 19 bases between. This CDR3 spans 17 amino acids. The V gene's germline CDR1 is SEHNR and CDR2 FQNEAQ (reference sequence). CDR3 nucleotide sequence: TGTGCCAGCAGCCAAGGACCCACCTCCGTAGCTGGAAACACCATATATTTT. This sequence encodes CASSQGPTSVAGNTIYF.

This clonotype was seen many times. This chain uses TRBV27 with TRBJ1-5, with D possibly TRBD1 on 5 matching bases. The germline CDR1 and CDR2 sequences are MNHEY and SMNVEV (reference sequence). This CDR3 spans 15 amino acids. V lost 0 bases to trimming and J lost 7 bases, with 13 bases between them. CDR3 coding DNA: TGTGCCAGCAGTTTATCGAAGGGGAGTAGACAGCCCCAGCATTTT. Protein sequence: CASSLSKGSRQPQHF.